The present T cell receptor beta chain was sequenced within a study of OX40 agonist ivuxolimab in advanced cancers. Whole-study findings and limits: In a subset of nonresponders, normalized T-cell clonal expansion was also low. Antigen specificity remained undetermined for the expanded peripheral T cells. At 0.1 to 3.0 mg/kg, CD4+ and CD8+ blood T cells expanded clonally by week 6.

TCRdb keeps only in-frame clones here, not all; method: immunoSEQ multiplex PCR. The table shows about 89,000 clones, with approximately 86% occurring only once. With regard to this clone: The antigen remains unidentified.

This CDR3 spans 13 amino acids. V shed 7 bases and J shed 3 bases, with 13 bases lying between them. Germline CDR1 reads SQVTM; CDR2 reads ANQGSEA. The sequence derives from an adult with an advanced solid tumor such as melanoma, head and neck, liver or kidney cancer. The sequenced sample was CD4+ or CD8+ T cells sorted from blood, obtained in a trial of the OX40 agonist ivuxolimab. The chain carries TRBV29-1 and TRBJ2-1, with a tentative D call TRBD1 (6 bases). The CDR3 nucleotides are TGCAGCGATGTAGGACAGCTCTACAATGAGCAGTTCTTC. Protein: CSDVGQLYNEQFF.